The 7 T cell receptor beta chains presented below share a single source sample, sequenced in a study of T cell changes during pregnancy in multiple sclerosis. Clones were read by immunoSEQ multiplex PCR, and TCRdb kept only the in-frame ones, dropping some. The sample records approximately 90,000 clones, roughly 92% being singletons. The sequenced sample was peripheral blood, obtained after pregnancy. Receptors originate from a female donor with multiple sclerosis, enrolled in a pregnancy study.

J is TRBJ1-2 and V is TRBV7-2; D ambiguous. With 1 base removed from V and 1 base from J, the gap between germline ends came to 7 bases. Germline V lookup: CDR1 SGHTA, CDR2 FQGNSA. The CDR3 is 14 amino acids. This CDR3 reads CASSLVGVNYGYTF. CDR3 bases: TGTGCCAGCAGCTTAGTGGGAGTTAACTATGGCTACACCTTC.

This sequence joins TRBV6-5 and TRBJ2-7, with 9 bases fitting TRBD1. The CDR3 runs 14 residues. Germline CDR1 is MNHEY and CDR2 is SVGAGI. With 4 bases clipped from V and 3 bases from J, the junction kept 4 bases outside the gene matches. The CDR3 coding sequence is TGTGCCAGCAGTTCCGGGACAGGGATCTACGAGCAGTACTTC. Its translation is CASSSGTGIYEQYF.

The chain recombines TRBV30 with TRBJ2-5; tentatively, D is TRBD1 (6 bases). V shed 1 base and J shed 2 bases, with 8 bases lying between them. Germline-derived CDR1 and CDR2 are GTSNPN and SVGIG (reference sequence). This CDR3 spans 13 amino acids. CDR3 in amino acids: CAWSGRGQETQYF. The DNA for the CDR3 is TGTGCCTGGAGTGGCAGGGGTCAAGAGACCCAGTACTTC.

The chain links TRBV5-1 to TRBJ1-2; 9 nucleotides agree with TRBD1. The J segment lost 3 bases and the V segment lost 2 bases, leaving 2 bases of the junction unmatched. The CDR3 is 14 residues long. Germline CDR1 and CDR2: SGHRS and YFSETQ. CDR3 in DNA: TGCGCCAGCAGCTTCACAGGGGGCGACTATGGCTACACCTTC. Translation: CASSFTGGDYGYTF.

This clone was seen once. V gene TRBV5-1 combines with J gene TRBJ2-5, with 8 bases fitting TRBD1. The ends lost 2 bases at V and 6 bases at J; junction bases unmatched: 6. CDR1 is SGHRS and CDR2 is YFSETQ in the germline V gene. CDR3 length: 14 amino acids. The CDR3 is CASSLGQGAKTQYF. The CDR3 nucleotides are TGCGCCAGCAGCTTAGGGCAGGGGGCAAAGACCCAGTACTTC.

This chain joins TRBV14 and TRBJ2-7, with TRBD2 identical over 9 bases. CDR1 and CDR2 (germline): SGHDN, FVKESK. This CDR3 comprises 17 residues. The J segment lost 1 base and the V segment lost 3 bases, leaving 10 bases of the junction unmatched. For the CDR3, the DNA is TGTGCCAGCAGCCACGGAGCGGGAGGAGAGGGTTCCTACGAGCAGTACTTC. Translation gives CASSHGAGGEGSYEQYF.

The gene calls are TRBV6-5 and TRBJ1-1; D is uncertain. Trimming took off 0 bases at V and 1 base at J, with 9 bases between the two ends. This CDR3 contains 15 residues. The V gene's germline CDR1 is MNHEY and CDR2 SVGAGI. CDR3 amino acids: CASSYSIHGNTEAFF. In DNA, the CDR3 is TGTGCCAGCAGTTACTCGATTCACGGGAACACTGAAGCTTTCTTT.